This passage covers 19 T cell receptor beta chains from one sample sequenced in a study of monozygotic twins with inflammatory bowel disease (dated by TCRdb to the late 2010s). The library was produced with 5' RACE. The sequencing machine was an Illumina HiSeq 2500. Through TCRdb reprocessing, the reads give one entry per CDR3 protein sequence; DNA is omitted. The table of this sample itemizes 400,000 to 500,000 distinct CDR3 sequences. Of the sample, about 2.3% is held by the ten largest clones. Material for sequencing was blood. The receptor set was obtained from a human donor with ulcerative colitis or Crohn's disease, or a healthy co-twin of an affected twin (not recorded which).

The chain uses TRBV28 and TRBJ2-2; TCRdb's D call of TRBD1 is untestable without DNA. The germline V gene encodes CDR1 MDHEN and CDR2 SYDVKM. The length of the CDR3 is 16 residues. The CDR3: CASSLFPGANTGELFF.

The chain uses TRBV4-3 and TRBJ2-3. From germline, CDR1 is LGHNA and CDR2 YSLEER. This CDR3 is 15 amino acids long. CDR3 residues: CASSQEESVTDTQYF.

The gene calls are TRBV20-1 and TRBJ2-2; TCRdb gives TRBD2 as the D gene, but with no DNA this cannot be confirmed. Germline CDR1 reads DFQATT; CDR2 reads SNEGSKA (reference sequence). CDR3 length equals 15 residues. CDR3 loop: CSARVRTRDTGELFF.

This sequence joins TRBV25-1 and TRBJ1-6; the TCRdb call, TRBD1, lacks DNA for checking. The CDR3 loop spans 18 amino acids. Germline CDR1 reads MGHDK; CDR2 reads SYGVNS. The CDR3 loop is CASSAHSGTGGGNSPLHF.

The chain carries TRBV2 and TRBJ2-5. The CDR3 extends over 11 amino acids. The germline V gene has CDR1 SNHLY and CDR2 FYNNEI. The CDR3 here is CASRIEETQYF.

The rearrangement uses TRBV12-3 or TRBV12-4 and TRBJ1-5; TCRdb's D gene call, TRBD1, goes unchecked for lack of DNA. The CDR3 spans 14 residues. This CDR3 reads CASRMGDSNQPQHF.

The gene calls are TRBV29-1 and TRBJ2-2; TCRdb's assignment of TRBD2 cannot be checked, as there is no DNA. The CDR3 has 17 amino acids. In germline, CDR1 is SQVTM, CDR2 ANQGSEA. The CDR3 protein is CSVLGTSGGRGTGELFF.

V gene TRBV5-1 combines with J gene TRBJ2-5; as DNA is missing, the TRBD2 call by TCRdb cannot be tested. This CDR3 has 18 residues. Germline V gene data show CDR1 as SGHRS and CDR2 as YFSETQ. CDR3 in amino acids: CASREAASGAAMGETQYF. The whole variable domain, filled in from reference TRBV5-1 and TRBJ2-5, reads KAGVTQTPRYLIKTRGQQVTLSCSPISGHRSVSWYQQTPGQGLQFLFEYFSETQRNKGNFPGRFSGRQFSNSRSEMNVSTLELGDSALYLCASREAASGAAMGETQYFGPGTRLLVL.

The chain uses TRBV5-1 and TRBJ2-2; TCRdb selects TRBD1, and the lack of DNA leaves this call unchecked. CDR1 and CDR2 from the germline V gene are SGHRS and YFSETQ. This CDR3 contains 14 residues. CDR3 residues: CASSLQGNTGELFF.

The CDR3 sequence is CAPPRGTTDTQYF. The chain has TRBV5-6 and TRBJ2-3; there is no DNA to check the TCRdb D call of TRBD1. CDR3 length: 13 amino acids. Germline CDR1 is SGHDT and CDR2 is YYEEEE.

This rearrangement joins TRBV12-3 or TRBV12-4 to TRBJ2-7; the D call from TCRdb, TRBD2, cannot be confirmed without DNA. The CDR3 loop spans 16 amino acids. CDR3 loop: CASSFVWREGSYEQYF.

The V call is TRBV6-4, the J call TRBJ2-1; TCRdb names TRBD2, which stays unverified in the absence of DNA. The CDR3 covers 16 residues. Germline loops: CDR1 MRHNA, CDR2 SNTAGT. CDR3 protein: CASSGAGTSRTTEQFF.

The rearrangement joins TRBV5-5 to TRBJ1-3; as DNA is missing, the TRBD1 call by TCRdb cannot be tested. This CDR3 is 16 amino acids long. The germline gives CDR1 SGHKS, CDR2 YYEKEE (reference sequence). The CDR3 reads CASSLVGAFSGNTIYF.

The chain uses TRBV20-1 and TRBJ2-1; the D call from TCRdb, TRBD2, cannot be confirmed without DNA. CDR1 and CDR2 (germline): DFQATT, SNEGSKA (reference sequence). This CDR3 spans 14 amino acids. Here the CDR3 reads CSASLAGAYNEQFF.

The CDR3 reads CATSDKTGLDEQFF. The chain couples TRBV24-1 to TRBJ2-1; the D call of TRBD1 rests on TCRdb alone, since no DNA is present to check it. Germline V gene lookup returns CDR1 KGHDR and CDR2 SFDVKD. The CDR3 consists of 14 residues.

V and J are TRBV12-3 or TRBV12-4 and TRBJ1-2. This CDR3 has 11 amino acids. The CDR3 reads CASKHSVGYTF.

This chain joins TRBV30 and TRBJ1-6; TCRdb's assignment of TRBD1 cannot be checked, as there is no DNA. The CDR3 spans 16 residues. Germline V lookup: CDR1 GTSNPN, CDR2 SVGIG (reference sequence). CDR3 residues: CAWSVKGRRNNSPLHF. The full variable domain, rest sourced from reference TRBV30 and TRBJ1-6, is SQTIHQWPATLVQPVGSPLSLECTVEGTSNPNLYWYRQAAGRGLQLLFYSVGIGQISSEVPQNLSASRPQDRQFILSSKKLLLSDSGFYLCAWSVKGRRNNSPLHFGNGTRLTVT.

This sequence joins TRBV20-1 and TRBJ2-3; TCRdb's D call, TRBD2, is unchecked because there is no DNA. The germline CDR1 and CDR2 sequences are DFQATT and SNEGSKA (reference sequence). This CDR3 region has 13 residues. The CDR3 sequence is CSADSGGTDTQYF.

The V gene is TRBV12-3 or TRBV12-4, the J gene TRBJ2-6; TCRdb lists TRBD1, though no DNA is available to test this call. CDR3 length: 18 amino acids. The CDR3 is CASSFLARGSSGANVLTF.